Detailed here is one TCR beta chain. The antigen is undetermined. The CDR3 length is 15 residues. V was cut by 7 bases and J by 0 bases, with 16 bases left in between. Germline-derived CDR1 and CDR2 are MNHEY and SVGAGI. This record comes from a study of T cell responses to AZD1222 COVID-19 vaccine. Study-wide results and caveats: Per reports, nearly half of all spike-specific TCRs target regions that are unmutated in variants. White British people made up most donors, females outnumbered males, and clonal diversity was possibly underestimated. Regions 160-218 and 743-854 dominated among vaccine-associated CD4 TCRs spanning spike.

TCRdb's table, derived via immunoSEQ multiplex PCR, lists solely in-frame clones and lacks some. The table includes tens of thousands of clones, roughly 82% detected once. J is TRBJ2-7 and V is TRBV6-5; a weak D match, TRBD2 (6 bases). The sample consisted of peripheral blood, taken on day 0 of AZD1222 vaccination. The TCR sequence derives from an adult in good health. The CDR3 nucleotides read TGTGCCAGCACCCGAGCGGACGGGAGCTCCTACGAGCAGTACTTC. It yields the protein CASTRADGSSYEQYF.